Included here is one T cell receptor (beta chain) sequence, with context. This sample stems from a study of blood T cell repertoires in COVID-19. The assay was immunoSEQ multiplex PCR, and TCRdb's table has in-frame clones only and misses some. The data show 390,000 or so clones, with 75% to 90% seen just once and more than 0.8% held by the top ten. The sequencing sample was made of PBMCs or T cells enriched from blood (not recorded which). This clonotype originated in a man between 18 and 35 years old who had recovered from COVID-19.

This CDR3 reads CASSFRGTGPPEQYF. CDR3 coding DNA: TGTGCCAGCAGCTTCCGAGGGACAGGGCCCCCCGAGCAGTACTTC. The chain recombines TRBV13 with TRBJ2-7, with 9 bases identical to TRBD1. V was clipped by 3 bases and J by 6 bases; unmatched bases: 9. CDR3 length equals 15 residues. Germline CDR1 PRHDT, CDR2 FYEKMQ (reference sequence).